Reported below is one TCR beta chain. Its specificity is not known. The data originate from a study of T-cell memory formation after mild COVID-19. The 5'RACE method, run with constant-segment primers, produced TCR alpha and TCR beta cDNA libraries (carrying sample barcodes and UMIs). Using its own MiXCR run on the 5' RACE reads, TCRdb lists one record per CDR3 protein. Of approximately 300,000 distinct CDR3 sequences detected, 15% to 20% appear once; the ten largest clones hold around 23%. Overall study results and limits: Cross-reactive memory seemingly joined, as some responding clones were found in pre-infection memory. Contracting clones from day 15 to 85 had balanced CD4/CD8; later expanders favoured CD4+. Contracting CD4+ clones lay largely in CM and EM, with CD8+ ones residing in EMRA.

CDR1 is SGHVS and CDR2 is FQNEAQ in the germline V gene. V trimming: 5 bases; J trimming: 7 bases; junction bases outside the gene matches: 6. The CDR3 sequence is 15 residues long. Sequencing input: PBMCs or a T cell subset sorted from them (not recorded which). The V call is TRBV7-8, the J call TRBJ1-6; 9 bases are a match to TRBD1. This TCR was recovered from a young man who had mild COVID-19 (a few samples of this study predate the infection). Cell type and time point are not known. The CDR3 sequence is CASSTFGQGNSPLHF. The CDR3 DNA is TGTGCCAGCAGCACGTTCGGACAGGGGAATTCACCCCTCCACTTT.